These 11 T cell receptor beta chains came from one sample sequenced in a study of T cells after yellow fever vaccination. Each CDR3 protein is one row after TCRdb ran MiXCR on the 5' RACE reads. Found here are under 55,000 distinct CDR3 sequences, less than 8.5% of them singletons; the top ten hold 24%. The material was CD8+ T cells not binding an NS4B(214-222) dextramer, sorted from PBMCs, obtained roughly 47 days after the first yellow fever vaccination. The source is a man aged 18 to 35 who received the YFV17D yellow fever vaccine.

This clonotype has at least ten counts. This rearrangement joins TRBV7-9 to TRBJ2-6; a weak D match, TRBD1 (5 bases). The CDR3 consists of 16 residues. CDR1 and CDR2 (germline): SEHNR, FQNEAQ (reference sequence). Trimming removed 5 bases at V and 0 bases at J, with 11 bases between. CDR3 coding DNA: TGTGCCAGCAGCCCAGACAGACTCTCTGGGGCCAACGTCCTGACTTTC. Its protein is CASSPDRLSGANVLTF.

A few counts support this clonotype. CDR3 amino acids: CASSTDFEAFF. CDR3 sequence (DNA): TGTGCCAGTAGTACGGACTTTGAAGCTTTCTTT. This chain uses TRBV19 with TRBJ1-1; D not certain. V shed 4 bases and J shed 7 bases, with 7 bases lying between them. The CDR3 is 11 amino acids. The germline V gene has CDR1 LNHDA and CDR2 SQIVND (reference sequence).

Ten or more counts support this clonotype. The chain is built from TRBV29-1 and TRBJ1-1; TRBD1 aligns across 9 bases. Germline V lookup: CDR1 SQVTM, CDR2 ANQGSEA. The CDR3 contains 11 residues. The trim removed 7 bases at V and 7 bases at J, leaving 4 bases unmatched. The CDR3 nucleotides are TGCAGCGCCGGACAGGGGAATGAAGCTTTCTTT. This gives the protein CSAGQGNEAFF.

This clonotype has just one count. Possible read error: a much larger clone is one base away. V is TRBV19 and J is TRBJ2-1, with 7 bases identical to TRBD2. V gave up 4 bases and J gave up 4 bases; unmatched junction bases: 4. CDR1 is LNHDA and CDR2 is SQIVND in the germline V gene (reference sequence). The CDR3 sequence is 14 residues long. DNA of the CDR3: TGTGCCAGTAGTACTCCAGCGGGGTACAATGAGCAGTTCTTC. Its translation: CASSTPAGYNEQFF.

This clonotype has at least ten counts. V is TRBV5-1 and J is TRBJ2-7; 8 bases are a match to TRBD1. Looked up from germline, CDR1 is SGHRS and CDR2 is YFSETQ. The CDR3 sequence is 14 residues long. Trimming took 3 bases from V and 2 from J; bases not matched to a gene: 4. Here the CDR3 DNA reads TGCGCCAGCAGCTGGGGGACAGGAACCTACGAGCAGTACTTC. Translated, it gives CASSWGTGTYEQYF.

This clonotype was observed at least ten times. CDR3 in amino acids: CASSLGPGWTSKNIQYF. In DNA, the CDR3 is TGTGCCAGCAGTCTGGGCCCAGGGTGGACGTCCAAAAACATTCAGTACTTC. This chain uses TRBV6-1 with TRBJ2-4, with D tentatively TRBD1 (5 bases). Trimming pared 5 bases from V and 2 bases from J, leaving 19 bases between. Germline values: CDR1 MNHNS, CDR2 SASEGT. The CDR3 covers 17 residues.

V gene TRBV18 combines with J gene TRBJ1-2; D is uncertain. Between the trimmed V and J ends, which lost 6 bases and 2 bases, there was a span of 16 bases. The CDR3 has 15 residues. Germline CDR1 reads KGHSH; CDR2 reads LQKENI. The CDR3 loop is CASSGNSRVNYGYTF. The CDR3 DNA is TGTGCCAGCTCCGGGAATTCGAGGGTAAACTATGGCTACACCTTC.

The chain joins TRBV27 to TRBJ2-1; no clear D. V shed 0 bases and J shed 6 bases, with 6 bases lying between them. The CDR3 has 13 residues. CDR1 is MNHEY and CDR2 is SMNVEV in the germline V gene (reference sequence). The CDR3 nucleotides read TGTGCCAGCAGTTTATCGTTGCGCAATGAGCAGTTCTTC. Its translation is CASSLSLRNEQFF.

This clonotype turned up a few times. The chain has TRBV5-5 and TRBJ1-5; 12 nucleotides line up with TRBD1. Looked up from germline, CDR1 is SGHKS and CDR2 is YYEKEE (reference sequence). CDR3 length: 18 amino acids. Trimming cost V 0 bases and J 6 bases; bases outside gene matches: 10. In DNA, the CDR3 is TGTGCCAGCAGCTTGGTCTCCGGCAGGGACAGGGGGCGTCAGCCCCAGCATTTT. Translating it yields CASSLVSGRDRGRQPQHF.

The table lists this clonotype with many counts. The chain couples TRBV5-1 to TRBJ2-1; D is perhaps TRBD1 (7 bases). The CDR3 has 16 amino acids. Trimming removed 4 bases from V and 0 bases from J, with 14 bases in between. Germline V gives CDR1 SGHRS, CDR2 YFSETQ. CDR3 nucleotide sequence: TGCGCCAGCAGCCGGAGGGGGCTCGACTCCTACAATGAGCAGTTCTTC. This gives the protein CASSRRGLDSYNEQFF.

This clonotype was counted only a few times. The genes are TRBV7-9 and TRBJ1-1; D possibly corresponds to TRBD1 (5 bases). V was cut by 6 bases and J by 3 bases, with 17 bases left in between. The CDR3 loop spans 15 amino acids. CDR1 is SEHNR, CDR2 FQNEAQ, per germline (reference sequence). CDR3 nucleotides: TGTGCCAGCAGGCAAAACACGGGGGTACACACTGAAGCTTTCTTT. Translation gives CASRQNTGVHTEAFF.